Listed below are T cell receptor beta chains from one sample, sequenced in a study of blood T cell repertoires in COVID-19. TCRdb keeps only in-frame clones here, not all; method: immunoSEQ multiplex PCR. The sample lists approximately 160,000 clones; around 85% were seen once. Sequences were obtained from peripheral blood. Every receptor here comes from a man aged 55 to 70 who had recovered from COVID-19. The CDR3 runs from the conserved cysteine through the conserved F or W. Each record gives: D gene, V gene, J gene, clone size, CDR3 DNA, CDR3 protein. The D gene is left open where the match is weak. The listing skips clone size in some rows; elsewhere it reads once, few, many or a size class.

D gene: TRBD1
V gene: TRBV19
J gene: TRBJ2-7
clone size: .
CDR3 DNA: TGTGCCAGTAGTAAACTCGGGGACAGTGGCGACGAGCAGTACTTC
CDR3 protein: CASSKLGDSGDEQYF

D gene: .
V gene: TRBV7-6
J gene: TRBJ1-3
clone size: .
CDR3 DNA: TGTGCCAGCAGCTTAGAGTCTTACGGGCGGGTCGGAAACACCATATATTTT
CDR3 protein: CASSLESYGRVGNTIYF

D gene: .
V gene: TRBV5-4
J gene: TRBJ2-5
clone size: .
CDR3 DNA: TGTGCCTTTGACAGTAGAGCGGAGACCCAGTACTTC
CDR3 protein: CAFDSRAETQYF

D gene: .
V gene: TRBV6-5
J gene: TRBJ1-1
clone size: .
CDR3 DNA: TGTGCCAGCAGTTTTGGGGCGAACACTGAAGCTTTCTTT
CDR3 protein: CASSFGANTEAFF

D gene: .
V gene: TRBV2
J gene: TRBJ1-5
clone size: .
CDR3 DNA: TGTGCCAGCAGTGTACAGGGAGGGAGCAATCAGCCCCAGCATTTT
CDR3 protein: CASSVQGGSNQPQHF

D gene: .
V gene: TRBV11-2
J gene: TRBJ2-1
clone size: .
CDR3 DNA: TGTGCCAGCAGCTCTCTTATTGGGCCATCGAGCTCCTACAATGAGCAGTTCTTC
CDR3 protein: CASSSLIGPSSSYNEQFF

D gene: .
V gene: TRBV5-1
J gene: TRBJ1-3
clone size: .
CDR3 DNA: TGCGCCAGCAGTCCTGACAGTCCCTCTGGAAACACCATATATTTT
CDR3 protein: CASSPDSPSGNTIYF

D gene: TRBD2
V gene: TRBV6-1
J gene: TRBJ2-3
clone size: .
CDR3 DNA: TGTGCCAGCAGTGAAAGTCTAGCGGGGGCCGATACGCAGTATTTT
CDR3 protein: CASSESLAGADTQYF

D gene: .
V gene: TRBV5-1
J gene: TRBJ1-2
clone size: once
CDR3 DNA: TGCGCCAGCAGCCTAACTAACTATGGCTACACCTTC
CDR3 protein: CASSLTNYGYTF

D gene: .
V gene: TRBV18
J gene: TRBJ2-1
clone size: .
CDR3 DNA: TGTGCCAGCTCACCGGATCTGGGGCCAGGGCTCAATGAGCAGTTCTTC
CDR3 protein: CASSPDLGPGLNEQFF

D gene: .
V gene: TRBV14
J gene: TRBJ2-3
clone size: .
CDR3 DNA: TGTGCCAGCAGCCAATCAATGAGCACAGATACGCAGTATTTT
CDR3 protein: CASSQSMSTDTQYF

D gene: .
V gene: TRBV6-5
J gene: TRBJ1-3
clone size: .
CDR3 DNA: TGTGCCAGCGCTATCACGAACACCATATATTTT
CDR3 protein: CASAITNTIYF

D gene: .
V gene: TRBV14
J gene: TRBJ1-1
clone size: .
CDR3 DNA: TGTGCCAGCAGCCAAGATACAGGTTGGTTATCTGAAGCTTTCTTT
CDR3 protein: CASSQDTGWLSEAFF

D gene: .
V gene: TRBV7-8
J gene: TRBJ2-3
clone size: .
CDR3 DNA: TGTGCCAGCAGCCCCGAGGGCCCAACAGATTTTGATACGCAGTATTTT
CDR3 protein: CASSPEGPTDFDTQYF

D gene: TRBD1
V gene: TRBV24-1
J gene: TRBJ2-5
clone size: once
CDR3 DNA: TGTGCCACCAGTGAATCCGGACAGGGGGCAGGGGAGACCCAGTACTTC
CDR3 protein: CATSESGQGAGETQYF

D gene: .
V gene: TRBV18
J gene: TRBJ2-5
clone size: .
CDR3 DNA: TGTGCCAGCGCCCGGGACCAAGAGACCCAGTACTTC
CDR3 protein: CASARDQETQYF

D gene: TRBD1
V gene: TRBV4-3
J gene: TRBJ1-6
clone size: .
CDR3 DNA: TGCGCCAGCAGCCATCGGACAGGGGGCGCGGGGTCACCCCTCCACTTT
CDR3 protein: CASSHRTGGAGSPLHF

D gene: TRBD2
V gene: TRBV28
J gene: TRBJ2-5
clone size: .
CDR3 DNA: TGTGCCAGCAGTTTACCGACGGGAGGGAGGGAGACCCAGTACTTC
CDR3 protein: CASSLPTGGRETQYF

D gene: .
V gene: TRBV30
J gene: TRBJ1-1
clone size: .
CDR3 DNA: TGTGCCTGGAGTGTACAAAACAGCGGCCGAGCTTTCTTT
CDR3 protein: CAWSVQNSGRAFF

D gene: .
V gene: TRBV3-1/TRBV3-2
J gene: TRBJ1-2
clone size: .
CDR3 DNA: TGTGCCAGCAGCCAAGGGGGCAGGGGCCGGGTTTTCTATGGCTACACCTTC
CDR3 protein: CASSQGGRGRVFYGYTF

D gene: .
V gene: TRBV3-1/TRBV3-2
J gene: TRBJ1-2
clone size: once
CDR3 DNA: TGTGCCAGCAGCCAAGATCAGGGGAGGGGTGGCTACACCTTC
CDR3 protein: CASSQDQGRGGYTF

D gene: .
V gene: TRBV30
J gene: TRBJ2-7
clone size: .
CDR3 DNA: TGTGCCTGGAGTGTACAATACGAGCAGTACTTC
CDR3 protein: CAWSVQYEQYF

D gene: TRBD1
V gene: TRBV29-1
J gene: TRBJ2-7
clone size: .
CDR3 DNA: TGCAGCGTTGTAGGGGGCGGCGAGCAGTACTTC
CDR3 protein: CSVVGGGEQYF

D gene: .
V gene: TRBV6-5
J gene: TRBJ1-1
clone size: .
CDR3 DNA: TGTGCCAGCAGTTACTCGGGGACACTGAACACTGAAGCTTTCTTT
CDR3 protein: CASSYSGTLNTEAFF

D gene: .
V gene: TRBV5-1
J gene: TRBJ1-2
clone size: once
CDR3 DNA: TGCGCCAGCAGCCATCGGGGCGGGAATAACTATGGCTACACCTTC
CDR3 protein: CASSHRGGNNYGYTF

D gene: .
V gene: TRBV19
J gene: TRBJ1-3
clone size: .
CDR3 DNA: TGTGCCAGTAGTGCACGACTCTTTGCTGGTGGAAACACCATATATTTT
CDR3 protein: CASSARLFAGGNTIYF

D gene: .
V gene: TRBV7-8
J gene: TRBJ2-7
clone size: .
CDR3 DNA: TGTGCCAGCAGCTTAGGGGGCATCCGGGGGGCCGAGCAGTACTTC
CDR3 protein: CASSLGGIRGAEQYF

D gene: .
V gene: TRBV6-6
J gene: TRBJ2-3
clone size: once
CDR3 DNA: TGTGCCAGCAGTTACGCTCCAGGGGTAACAGATACGCAGTATTTT
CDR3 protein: CASSYAPGVTDTQYF

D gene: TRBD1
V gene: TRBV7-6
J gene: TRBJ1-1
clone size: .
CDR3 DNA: TGTGCCAGCAGCTTAAGGGGGCCGAACACTGAAGCTTTCTTT
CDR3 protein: CASSLRGPNTEAFF

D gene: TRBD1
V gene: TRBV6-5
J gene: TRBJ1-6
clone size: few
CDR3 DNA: TGTGCCAGCAGTTCCGTTCCGGGACAGCATAATTCACCCCTCCACTTT
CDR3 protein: CASSSVPGQHNSPLHF

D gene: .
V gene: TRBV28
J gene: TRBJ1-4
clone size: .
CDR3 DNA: TGTGCCAGCAGCCTCGGCAGGGTGGCTAATGAAAAACTGTTTTTT
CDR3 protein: CASSLGRVANEKLFF

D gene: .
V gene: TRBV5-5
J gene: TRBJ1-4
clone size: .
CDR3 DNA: TGTGCCAGCAGCTTGAGGGTCAGGGCGGGGAATGAAAAACTGTTTTTT
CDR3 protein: CASSLRVRAGNEKLFF

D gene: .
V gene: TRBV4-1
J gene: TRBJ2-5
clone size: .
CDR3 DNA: TGCGCCAGCAGCCAATTTTTATCGGAGACCCAGTACTTC
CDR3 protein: CASSQFLSETQYF

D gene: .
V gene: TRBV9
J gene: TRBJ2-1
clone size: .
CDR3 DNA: TGTGCCAGCACCCGCTTTCTTAGCGGTTACAATGAGCAGTTCTTC
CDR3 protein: CASTRFLSGYNEQFF

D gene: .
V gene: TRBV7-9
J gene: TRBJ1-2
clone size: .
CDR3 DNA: TGTGCCAGCAGACTTTCAGGGGCGTCGAATGGCTACACCTTC
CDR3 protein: CASRLSGASNGYTF

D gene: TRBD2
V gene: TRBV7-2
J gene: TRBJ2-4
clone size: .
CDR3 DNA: TGTGCCAGCAGAAGCGGGGTAGCAAACATTCAGTACTTC
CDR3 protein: CASRSGVANIQYF

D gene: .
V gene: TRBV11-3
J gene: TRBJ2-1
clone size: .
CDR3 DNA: TGTGCCAGCACCCTAGGAGGGGTTCTATTCTTAAACAATGAGCAGTTCTTC
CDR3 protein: CASTLGGVLFLNNEQFF

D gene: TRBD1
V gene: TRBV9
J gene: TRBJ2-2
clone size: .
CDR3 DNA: TGTGCCAGCAGCGCGAACAGGGGTGGGGAGCTGTTTTTT
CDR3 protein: CASSANRGGELFF

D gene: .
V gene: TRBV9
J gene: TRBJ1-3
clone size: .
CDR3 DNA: TGTGCCAGCAGCGAGGACAGACGACCCGGAAACACCATATATTTT
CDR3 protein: CASSEDRRPGNTIYF

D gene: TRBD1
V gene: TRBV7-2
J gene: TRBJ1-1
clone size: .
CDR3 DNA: TGTGCCAGCAGTTCGGGACAGGGGGAGAGCAGGCGGCTCGGAGCTTTCTTT
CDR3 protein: CASSSGQGESRRLGAFF

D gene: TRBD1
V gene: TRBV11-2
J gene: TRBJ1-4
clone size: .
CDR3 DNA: TGTGCCAGCAGCTTAATCAGGGGGCGGCGTAATGAAAAACTGTTTTTT
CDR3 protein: CASSLIRGRRNEKLFF

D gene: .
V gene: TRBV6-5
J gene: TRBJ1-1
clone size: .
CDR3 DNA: TGTGCCAGCAGTTTAGAGGAGAACACTGAAGCTTTCTTT
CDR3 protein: CASSLEENTEAFF

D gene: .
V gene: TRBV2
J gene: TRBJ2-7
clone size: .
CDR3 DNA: TGTGCCAGCAACCTCCGGGGGGCGAGCTCCTACGAGCAGTACTTC
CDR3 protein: CASNLRGASSYEQYF

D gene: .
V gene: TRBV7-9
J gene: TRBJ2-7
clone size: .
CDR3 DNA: TGTGCCAGCAGCCATCCTCGATCAAAACAGGGCTACGAGCAGTACTTC
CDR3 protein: CASSHPRSKQGYEQYF

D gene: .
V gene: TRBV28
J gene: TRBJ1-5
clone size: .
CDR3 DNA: TGTGCCAGCAGTGTTTTCGGGACACTTTTTAGCAATCAGCCCCAGCATTTT
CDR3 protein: CASSVFGTLFSNQPQHF

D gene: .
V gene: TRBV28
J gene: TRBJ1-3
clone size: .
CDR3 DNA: TGTGCCAGCAGTCGAACGACTAGCTCTGGAAACACCATATATTTT
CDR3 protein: CASSRTTSSGNTIYF

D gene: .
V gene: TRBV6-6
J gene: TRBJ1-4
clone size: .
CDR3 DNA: TGTGCCAGCAGTTACGGCAGGGGTGCAACTAATGAAAAACTGTTTTTT
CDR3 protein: CASSYGRGATNEKLFF

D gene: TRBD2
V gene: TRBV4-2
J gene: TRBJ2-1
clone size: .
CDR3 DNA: TGTGCCAGCAGCCAAGAATTTAGCGGGCCGTACAATGAGCAGTTCTTC
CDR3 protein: CASSQEFSGPYNEQFF

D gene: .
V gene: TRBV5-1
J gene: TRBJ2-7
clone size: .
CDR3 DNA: TGCGCCAGCAGCTTAGCCTCGTTGAGCTCCTACGAGCAGTACTTC
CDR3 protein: CASSLASLSSYEQYF

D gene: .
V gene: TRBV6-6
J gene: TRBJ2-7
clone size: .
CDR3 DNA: TGTGCCAGCAGACCTCAGGGGTGGGACGAGCAGTACTTC
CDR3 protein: CASRPQGWDEQYF

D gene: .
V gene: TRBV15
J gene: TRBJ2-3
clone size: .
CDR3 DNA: TGTGCCACCCGACGCTGGGACTCAGACGTCACAGATACGCAGTATTTT
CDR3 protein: CATRRWDSDVTDTQYF